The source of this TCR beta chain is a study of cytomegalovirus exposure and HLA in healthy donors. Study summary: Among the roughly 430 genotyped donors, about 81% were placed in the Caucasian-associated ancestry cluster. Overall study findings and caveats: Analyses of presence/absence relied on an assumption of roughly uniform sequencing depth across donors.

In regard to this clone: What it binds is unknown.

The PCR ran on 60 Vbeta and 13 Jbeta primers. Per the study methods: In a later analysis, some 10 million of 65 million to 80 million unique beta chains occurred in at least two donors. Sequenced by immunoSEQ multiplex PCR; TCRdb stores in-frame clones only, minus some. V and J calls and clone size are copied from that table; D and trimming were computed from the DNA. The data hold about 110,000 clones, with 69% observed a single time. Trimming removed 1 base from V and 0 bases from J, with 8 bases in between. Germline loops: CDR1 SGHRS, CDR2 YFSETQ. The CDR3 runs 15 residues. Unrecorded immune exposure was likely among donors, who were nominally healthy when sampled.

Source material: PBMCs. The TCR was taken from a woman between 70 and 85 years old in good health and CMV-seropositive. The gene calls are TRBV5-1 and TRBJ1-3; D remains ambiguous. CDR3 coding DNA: TGCGCCAGCAGCTTGACACGGAGCTCTGGAAACACCATATATTTT. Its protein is CASSLTRSSGNTIYF.